The 20 T cell receptor beta chains below come from one sample, sequenced in a study of blood T cell repertoires in COVID-19. The repertoire was sequenced with immunoSEQ multiplex PCR; TCRdb's copy has only in-frame clones and lacks some. Among around 340,000 clones listed, approximately 86% were seen once. The material sequenced was peripheral blood. Receptors originate from a woman aged 60 to 75 with COVID-19, enrolled during active disease.

The rearrangement uses TRBV6-5 and TRBJ1-2; D may be TRBD1 (5 bases). V gave up 0 bases and J gave up 3 bases, with 11 bases separating them. The germline V gene encodes CDR1 MNHEY and CDR2 SVGAGI. The CDR3 spans 15 residues. CDR3 in DNA: TGTGCCAGCAGTTACTCTCAGGGAGGGGACTATGGCTACACCTTC. Translated, it gives CASSYSQGGDYGYTF.

The rearrangement uses TRBV5-8 and TRBJ1-3; maybe TRBD1 (5 bases). Trimming cost V 1 base and J 7 bases, with 12 bases left between them. CDR1 and CDR2 (germline): SGHTS, YDEGEE. This CDR3 region has 14 residues. The CDR3 spells CASSLPGGGNTIYF. The CDR3, as DNA: TGTGCCAGCAGCTTGCCAGGCGGGGGGAACACCATATATTTT.

V is TRBV27 and J is TRBJ1-5; tentatively, D is TRBD1 (5 bases). V lost 7 bases and J 4 bases, leaving 14 bases between the germline ends. Germline CDR1 MNHEY, CDR2 SMNVEV (reference sequence). CDR3 length: 14 amino acids. This CDR3 reads CASKGGAGNQPQHF. The CDR3 DNA is TGTGCCAGCAAGGGAGGGGCAGGGAATCAGCCCCAGCATTTT.

This clone appeared once. This chain uses TRBV21-1 with TRBJ1-1; the D call of TRBD1 is as the table states it, not checked on the DNA. TRBV21-1 represents a pseudogene. There are 17 residues in the CDR3. In DNA form, the CDR3 reads TGTGCCAGCAGCAAGGAAGGACAGGGGATCTCGGGCACTGAAGCTTTCTTT. The encoded protein is CASSKEGQGISGTEAFF.

V is TRBV4-3 and J is TRBJ1-2; D gene ambiguous. CDR1 and CDR2 from the germline V gene are LGHNA and YSLEER. This CDR3 contains 14 residues. The V end lost 2 bases, the J end lost 4 bases, and 11 bases lay between the germline ends. CDR3 bases: TGCGCCAGCAGCCAAATCCGGGATTCCTATGGCTACACCTTC. As protein: CASSQIRDSYGYTF.

V and J are TRBV5-4 and TRBJ2-7, with TRBD1 matching 10 bases. V shed 4 bases, J shed 5 bases, and the junction held 9 bases outside the gene matches. The CDR3 covers 15 residues. Germline V gives CDR1 SGHNT, CDR2 YYREEE (reference sequence). The CDR3 loop is CASSPGTGDINEQYF. CDR3 sequence (DNA): TGTGCCAGCAGCCCCGGGACAGGGGATATCAACGAGCAGTACTTC.

This chain uses TRBV18 with TRBJ2-3; 11 bases are a match to TRBD2. Germline CDR1 reads KGHSH; CDR2 reads LQKENI. The CDR3 spans 19 residues. After removal of 3 bases from V and 1 base from J, the junction contained 12 bases not matched to a gene. CDR3 protein: CASSPFAPISGGGTDTQYF. Written as DNA, the CDR3 is TGTGCCAGCTCACCCTTCGCTCCAATTAGCGGGGGGGGCACAGATACGCAGTATTTT.

The genes are TRBV27 and TRBJ1-1; a possible D gene is TRBD1 (5 bases). Deletions cut 4 bases from V and 8 bases from J, with 17 bases between. Germline V gene sequence: CDR1 MNHEY, CDR2 SMNVEV (reference sequence). The CDR3 length is 14 residues. In nucleotides, the CDR3 is TGTGCCAGCAGTTCGTCAGACAGAAAACTCGAAGCTTTCTTT. Translation: CASSSSDRKLEAFF.

The V call is TRBV18, the J call TRBJ2-3; a possible D gene is TRBD2 (6 bases). The germline V gene encodes CDR1 KGHSH and CDR2 LQKENI. V dropped 4 bases and J dropped 0 bases, with 17 bases sitting between them. The CDR3 runs 17 residues. CDR3 DNA sequence: TGTGCCAGCTCACGGGACTTTAGCGGAGCGAGCACAGATACGCAGTATTTT. Translation: CASSRDFSGASTDTQYF.

This chain joins TRBV5-4 and TRBJ2-5, with D possibly TRBD2 on 6 matching bases. Germline V lookup: CDR1 SGHNT, CDR2 YYREEE (reference sequence). The CDR3 length is 14 residues. Between the trimmed V and J ends, which lost 0 bases and 5 bases, there was a span of 11 bases. CDR3 sequence: CASSLAEEGETQYF. CDR3 DNA: TGTGCCAGCAGCTTGGCCGAGGAGGGGGAGACCCAGTACTTC.

The table lists this clone with a count of one. V usage is TRBV11-3 and J usage is TRBJ2-2; the match to TRBD2 covers 10 bases. Trimming took 5 bases from V and 9 from J; bases not matched to a gene: 3. Germline CDR1 SGHNT, CDR2 YENEEA. The CDR3 has 13 amino acids. CDR3: CASSTSGERELFF. As DNA, the CDR3 is TGTGCCAGCAGCACTAGCGGGGAGAGGGAGCTGTTTTTT. The complete variable domain, with remaining parts taken from reference TRBV11-3 and TRBJ2-2, reads EAGVVQSPRYKIIEKKQPVAFWCNPISGHNTLYWYLQNLGQGPELLIRYENEEAVDDSQLPKDRFSAERLKGVDSTLKIQPAELGDSAVYLCASSTSGERELFFGEGSRLTVL.

The J gene is TRBJ2-1, the V gene TRBV30; a weak D match, TRBD1 (6 bases). The germline CDR1 and CDR2 sequences are GTSNPN and SVGIG (reference sequence). This CDR3 has 14 residues. V was clipped by 8 bases and J by 3 bases, with 17 bases between them. The CDR3 protein is CARVKTGFYNEQFF. The CDR3, as DNA: TGTGCCCGAGTTAAGACAGGATTCTACAATGAGCAGTTCTTC.

The CDR3 spells CASSERTGVYEQYF. The CDR3 region has the DNA TGTGCCAGCAGTGAGAGGACAGGGGTCTACGAGCAGTACTTC. V usage is TRBV6-1 and J usage is TRBJ2-7; 9 bases agree with TRBD1. The ends lost 3 bases at V and 3 bases at J; junction bases unmatched: 3. Germline V gene sequence: CDR1 MNHNS, CDR2 SASEGT. The CDR3 extends over 14 amino acids.

This chain connects TRBV10-1 to TRBJ2-6; D uncertain. CDR1 WNHNN and CDR2 SYGVQD come from the germline V gene (reference sequence). Trimming took 4 bases from V and 4 from J, leaving 11 bases between them. The CDR3 covers 15 residues. CDR3 region: CASSGAGTGANVLTF. The CDR3 DNA is TGCGCCAGCAGTGGGGCCGGCACCGGGGCCAACGTCCTGACTTTC.

V gene TRBV7-9 combines with J gene TRBJ1-3; the D is unclear. The V end lost 2 bases, the J end lost 4 bases, and 9 bases lay between the germline ends. The CDR3 loop spans 14 amino acids. CDR1 and CDR2 (germline): SEHNR, FQNEAQ (reference sequence). CDR3: CASSLHYQGNTIYF. The DNA of the CDR3 is TGTGCCAGCAGCTTACACTACCAAGGAAACACCATATATTTT. The full variable domain, in which reference TRBV7-9 and TRBJ1-3 provide the parts outside the CDR3, is DTGVSQNPRHKITKRGQNVTFRCDPISEHNRLYWYRQTLGQGPEFLTYFQNEAQLEKSRLLSDRFSAERPKGSFSTLEIQRTEQGDSAMYLCASSLHYQGNTIYFGEGSWLTVV.

The genes are TRBV20-1 and TRBJ1-4; D gene uncertain. V dropped 3 bases and J dropped 7 bases, with 12 bases sitting between them. CDR1 DFQATT and CDR2 SNEGSKA come from the germline V gene (reference sequence). The CDR3 sequence is 13 residues long. CDR3 in amino acids: CSASAGFTEKLFF. The CDR3 nucleotides read TGCAGTGCTAGTGCAGGTTTTACTGAAAAACTGTTTTTT.

The CDR3 sequence: CASSLDSFRSGNTIYF. The CDR3 region has the DNA TGTGCCAGCAGCTTGGACAGCTTCCGCTCTGGAAACACCATATATTTT. This rearrangement joins TRBV11-3 to TRBJ1-3; a weak D match, TRBD1 (6 bases). V dropped 3 bases and J dropped 0 bases, with 12 bases sitting between them. The V gene's germline CDR1 is SGHNT and CDR2 YENEEA. The CDR3 extends over 16 amino acids.

Note on this clone: This CDR3 is also generated by other DNA sequences in the sample. The chain is built from TRBV7-3 and TRBJ2-3; D perhaps matches TRBD2 (6 bases). This CDR3 is 15 amino acids long. The V gene's germline CDR1 is SGHTA and CDR2 FQGTGA. The V end lost 1 base, the J end lost 0 bases, and 8 bases lay between the germline ends. The chain's CDR3 is CASSLRGDSTDTQYF. CDR3 DNA: TGTGCCAGCAGCTTAAGGGGGGATAGCACAGATACGCAGTATTTT.

V gene TRBV7-9 combines with J gene TRBJ2-2; D is ambiguous. Germline V gene lookup returns CDR1 SEHNR and CDR2 FQNEAQ (reference sequence). The CDR3 is 15 amino acids. The V gene lost 5 bases and the J gene lost 1 base, with 11 bases spanning the gap. DNA of the CDR3: TGTGCCAGCAGCCCCATGGAGTGGAACACCGGGGAGCTGTTTTTT. Translating gives CASSPMEWNTGELFF.

This clone was counted a few times. The rearrangement uses TRBV18 and TRBJ1-5, with D perhaps matching TRBD1 (5 bases). Germline V gene sequence: CDR1 KGHSH, CDR2 LQKENI. Trimming left V 6 bases short and J 7 bases short, with 19 bases between. CDR3 length equals 15 residues. The CDR3 sequence is CASSRRAGERQPQHF. DNA for the CDR3: TGTGCCAGCTCGCGAAGGGCGGGGGAAAGGCAGCCCCAGCATTTT.